This passage covers 26 T cell receptor beta chains from one sample sequenced in a study of T-cell reconstitution after alpha-beta-depleted transplantation in children. During its preparation, the TCRbeta library received unique molecular identifiers. TCRdb processed the PCR reads anew with MiXCR; each CDR3 protein has one entry. The sample holds about a million distinct CDR3 sequences, around 30% seen once. Material: PBMCs, mostly from graft donor cells, obtained 360 days after TCRalphabeta/CD19-depleted stem cell transplant. The receptor set was obtained from a boy younger than two who had a stem cell transplant for SCID, so the T cells may come from the graft donor.

The J gene is TRBJ2-5, the V gene TRBV18, with D possibly TRBD1 on 5 matching bases. The CDR3 is made up of 13 amino acids. With 3 bases removed from V and 1 base from J, the gap between germline ends came to 6 bases. The germline gives CDR1 KGHSH, CDR2 LQKENI. CDR3 residues: CASSPDIQETQYF. The CDR3 DNA is TGTGCCAGCTCACCGGACATCCAAGAGACCCAGTACTTC.

The V call is TRBV7-9, the J call TRBJ2-1, with TRBD1 matching over 10 bases. The CDR3 runs 14 residues. The junction had 3 bases not matched to a gene; V was cut back by 4 bases and J by 6 bases. Germline V gives CDR1 SEHNR, CDR2 FQNEAQ (reference sequence). The CDR3 nucleotides are TGTGCCAGCAGCTCGGACAGGGGGTTCAATGAGCAGTTCTTC. Protein sequence: CASSSDRGFNEQFF.

This clonotype was detected a few times. The chain joins TRBV7-2 to TRBJ2-1; a weak D match, TRBD1 (6 bases). Trimming shortened V by 2 bases and J by 5 bases, and 13 bases separated the two germline ends. CDR1 is SGHTA, CDR2 FQGNSA, per germline. The CDR3 extends over 15 amino acids. CDR3 nucleotide sequence: TGTGCCAGCAGCTTACAGGGGAAGTTCAACAATGAGCAGTTCTTC. It encodes CASSLQGKFNNEQFF.

The chain combines TRBV7-3 with TRBJ2-3; D may be TRBD2 (5 bases). The germline V gene encodes CDR1 SGHTA and CDR2 FQGTGA. The CDR3 has 16 amino acids. Trimming took 3 bases from V and 4 from J, leaving 17 bases between them. In nucleotides, the CDR3 is TGTGCCAGCAGCTTGAGGCCAGGCGACGGGGCAGATACGCAGTATTTT. Its translation: CASSLRPGDGADTQYF.

This clonotype was seen only a few times. The rearrangement uses TRBV24-1 and TRBJ2-3, with 9 bases matching TRBD1. This CDR3 has 15 residues. V was clipped by 9 bases and J by 2 bases; unmatched bases: 8. In germline, CDR1 is KGHDR, CDR2 SFDVKD. CDR3 sequence reads: CATAEQGAPTDTQYF. CDR3 nucleotide sequence: TGTGCCACCGCCGAACAGGGGGCGCCCACAGATACGCAGTATTTT.

This rearrangement joins TRBV7-9 to TRBJ2-3; perhaps TRBD2 as D (5 bases). The V end lost 0 bases, the J end lost 3 bases, and 16 bases lay between the germline ends. The germline CDR1 and CDR2 sequences are SEHNR and FQNEAQ (reference sequence). This CDR3 has 17 residues. CDR3 in amino acids: CASSLARPGILTDTQYF. The CDR3 coding sequence is TGTGCCAGCAGCTTAGCTCGGCCCGGGATATTGACAGATACGCAGTATTTT.

This clonotype was seen a handful of times. The V and J genes are TRBV4-3 and TRBJ2-5; D unresolved. The CDR3 loop spans 15 amino acids. Germline V gene sequence: CDR1 LGHNA, CDR2 YSLEER. V lost 0 bases to trimming and J lost 2 bases, with 10 bases between them. The CDR3 coding sequence is TGCGCCAGCAGCCAAGAGTCTCGCTTGCAAGAGACCCAGTACTTC. It codes for CASSQESRLQETQYF.

This clonotype turned up a few times. The chain combines TRBV4-1 with TRBJ1-2, with D possibly TRBD1 on 5 matching bases. The CDR3 covers 15 residues. CDR1 is MGHRA and CDR2 is YSYEKL in the germline V gene. Trimming took off 1 base at V and 3 bases at J, with 12 bases between the two ends. In nucleotides, the CDR3 is TGCGCCAGCAGCCAAGGCGTTCAGGGAGACTATGGCTACACCTTC. It is translated as CASSQGVQGDYGYTF.

This clonotype was detected only a few times. The chain recombines TRBV19 with TRBJ2-1; tentative D call: TRBD1 (5 bases). CDR3 length equals 17 residues. Germline CDR1 is LNHDA and CDR2 is SQIVND (reference sequence). Trimming stripped 8 bases from V and 0 bases from J, with 20 bases between. Here the CDR3 DNA reads TGTGCCAGTCCTACCATTTACAGGCCTAGCTCCTACAATGAGCAGTTCTTC. Translated, it gives CASPTIYRPSSYNEQFF.

This clonotype was found a few times. The rearrangement joins TRBV19 to TRBJ2-5; no firm D call. Germline V CDR1 and CDR2: LNHDA, SQIVND (reference sequence). V lost 3 bases to trimming and J lost 5 bases, with 16 bases between them. There are 15 residues in the CDR3. CDR3 DNA sequence: TGTGCCAGTAGTATGACGGCTTTGGGTCATGAGACCCAGTACTTC. This codes for CASSMTALGHETQYF.

This clonotype was observed at least ten times. The chain is built from TRBV3-1 and TRBJ2-4; D tentatively reads TRBD1 or TRBD2 (6 bases each). Germline CDR1 reads LGHDT; CDR2 reads YNNKEL (reference sequence). This CDR3 contains 16 residues. V lost 4 bases to trimming and J lost 4 bases, with 17 bases between them. In DNA form, the CDR3 reads TGTGCCAGCAGCCCGCCAAGAACAGGGAGGAAAAACATTCAGTACTTC. Residues: CASSPPRTGRKNIQYF. Variable domain in full (rest from reference TRBV3-1 and TRBJ2-4): DTAVSQTPKYLVTQMGNDKSIKCEQNLGHDTMYWYKQDSKKFLKIMFSYNNKELIINETVPNRFSPKSPDKAHLNLHINSLELGDSAVYFCASSPPRTGRKNIQYFGAGTRLSVL.

This clonotype occurred a few times. This sequence joins TRBV5-1 and TRBJ2-2; D gene ambiguous. Between the trimmed V and J ends, which lost 1 base and 4 bases, there was a span of 8 bases. This CDR3 has 14 residues. Germline values: CDR1 SGHRS, CDR2 YFSETQ. The CDR3 DNA reads as TGCGCCAGCAGCTTGACTTGGCCCACCGGGGAGCTGTTTTTT. It is translated as CASSLTWPTGELFF.

V and J are TRBV3-1 and TRBJ2-7; 8 bases are a match to TRBD1. Germline CDR1 is LGHDT and CDR2 is YNNKEL (reference sequence). V dropped 3 bases and J dropped 3; count of bases not matched to a gene: 4. This CDR3 region has 14 residues. The CDR3 here is CASSHHGQGYEQYF. CDR3 nucleotide sequence: TGTGCCAGCAGCCACCATGGACAGGGCTACGAGCAGTACTTC.

V and J are TRBV24-1 and TRBJ2-7; D possibly corresponds to TRBD1 (7 bases). CDR1 is KGHDR, CDR2 SFDVKD, per germline. Deletions cut 4 bases from V and 0 bases from J, with 15 bases between. The CDR3 runs to 16 residues. The CDR3 DNA follows: TGTGCCACCAGTGAGGCAGGGGGGAAAAACTCCTACGAGCAGTACTTC. Amino acids: CATSEAGGKNSYEQYF.

This clonotype was seen a single time. The genes are TRBV4-3 and TRBJ2-1; D gene uncertain. CDR1 is LGHNA, CDR2 YSLEER, per germline. This CDR3 contains 14 residues. Trimming shortened V by 1 base and J by 6 bases, and 10 bases separated the two germline ends. The CDR3 loop reads CASSQGIVLNEQFF. CDR3 DNA: TGCGCCAGCAGCCAAGGTATAGTGCTCAATGAGCAGTTCTTC.

The genes are TRBV4-1 and TRBJ1-1; D is unclear. Germline assignment: CDR1 MGHRA and CDR2 YSYEKL. V was cut by 0 bases and J by 5 bases, with 10 bases left in between. This CDR3 is 14 amino acids long. DNA for the CDR3: TGCGCCAGCAGCCAAGATCCCCTGGGGACTGAAGCTTTCTTT. Translation: CASSQDPLGTEAFF.

In its sample, this clonotype was seen a few times. The chain carries TRBV4-3 and TRBJ2-5; TRBD2 is a possible D gene (6 bases). This CDR3 is built from 15 residues. In germline, CDR1 is LGHNA, CDR2 YSLEER. Trimming left V 0 bases short and J 9 bases short, with 17 bases between. The CDR3 nucleotides are TGCGCCAGCAGCCAAGACGGGGGTGGAAGTACGGCCCAGTACTTC. It is translated as CASSQDGGGSTAQYF.

The rearrangement links TRBV5-1 to TRBJ2-7; a possible D gene is TRBD2 (7 bases). The CDR3 spans 13 residues. Germline values: CDR1 SGHRS, CDR2 YFSETQ. Trimming shortened V by 4 bases and J by 5 bases, and 13 bases separated the two germline ends. The DNA of the CDR3 is TGCGCCAGCAGCCGCGGGGGCAGGGACGAGCAGTACTTC. This sequence encodes CASSRGGRDEQYF.

This clonotype was recorded a few times. The chain links TRBV20-1 to TRBJ1-6; D call uncertain. V lost 3 bases and J lost 0, with 12 bases in between. The germline V gene encodes CDR1 DFQATT and CDR2 SNEGSKA (reference sequence). The CDR3 is 16 amino acids. CDR3 sequence (DNA): TGCAGTGCTAGGAAACAGCCGAGCTCCTATAATTCACCCCTCCACTTT. This codes for CSARKQPSSYNSPLHF.

This clonotype was counted a single time. This rearrangement joins TRBV9 to TRBJ2-7; TRBD1 matches 8 bases. Looked up from germline, CDR1 is SGDLS and CDR2 is YYNGEE. The CDR3 is 14 residues long. V gave up 3 bases and J gave up 5 bases; unmatched junction bases: 7. CDR3 residues: CASSGRTGLDEQYF. The DNA for the CDR3 is TGTGCCAGCAGCGGGCGGACAGGGCTGGACGAGCAGTACTTC.

This clonotype has ten or more counts. The chain couples TRBV5-1 to TRBJ1-5, with TRBD1 as a possible D gene (5 bases). Trimming shortened V by 1 base and J by 5 bases, and 10 bases separated the two germline ends. Germline CDR1 SGHRS, CDR2 YFSETQ. The CDR3 length is 14 residues. The CDR3 sequence: CASSLSQGHQPQHF. As DNA, the CDR3 is TGCGCCAGCAGCTTGTCTCAGGGTCATCAGCCCCAGCATTTT.

This clonotype has more than one count but fewer than ten. The chain combines TRBV11-2 with TRBJ2-2; D unclear. The CDR3 length is 17 residues. Germline V CDR1 and CDR2: SGHAT, FQNNGV. With 2 bases removed from V and 0 bases from J, the gap between germline ends came to 13 bases. The CDR3 DNA sequence: TGTGCCAGCAGCTTACCCATCGTCGGGCCGAACACCGGGGAGCTGTTTTTT. It yields the protein CASSLPIVGPNTGELFF. The full variable domain, completed using reference TRBV11-2 and TRBJ2-2, is EAGVAQSPRYKIIEKRQSVAFWCNPISGHATLYWYQQILGQGPKLLIQFQNNGVVDDSQLPKDRFSAERLKGVDSTLKIQPAKLEDSAVYLCASSLPIVGPNTGELFFGEGSRLTVL.

The CDR3 loop is CSASPPGGNQKLFF. The CDR3, as DNA: TGCAGTGCTAGTCCGCCAGGGGGGAATCAAAAACTGTTTTTT. This chain links TRBV20-1 with TRBJ1-4; 7 bases line up with TRBD1. The ends lost 3 bases at V and 9 bases at J; junction bases unmatched: 10. Per germline, CDR1 DFQATT and CDR2 SNEGSKA (reference sequence). The CDR3 totals 14 residues.

The table lists this clonotype with a few counts. V and J are TRBV28 and TRBJ2-7; 7 bases map to TRBD1. The CDR3 covers 15 residues. V shed 6 bases and J 0 bases; nucleotides not matched to a gene: 8. The V gene's germline CDR1 is MDHEN and CDR2 SYDVKM. The CDR3 loop reads CASSGTGTASYEQYF. CDR3 in DNA: TGTGCCAGCAGCGGAACCGGGACAGCCTCCTACGAGCAGTACTTC. Filled out from reference TRBV28 and TRBJ2-7, the complete variable domain reads DVKVTQSSRYLVKRTGEKVFLECVQDMDHENMFWYRQDPGLGLRLIYFSYDVKMKEKGDIPEGYSVSREKKERFSLILESASTNQTSMYLCASSGTGTASYEQYFGPGTRLTVT.

This clonotype was picked up a small number of times. The rearrangement uses TRBV7-7 and TRBJ1-3; 8 bases are shared with TRBD1. V was clipped by 0 bases and J by 3 bases; unmatched bases: 4. The CDR3 loop spans 16 amino acids. CDR1 is SSHAT, CDR2 FNYEAQ, per germline (reference sequence). The CDR3 nucleotides read TGTGCCAGCAGCTTAGCCCCGACAGGGGATGGAAACACCATATATTTT. This codes for CASSLAPTGDGNTIYF.

This clonotype has more than one count but fewer than ten. V gene TRBV6-5 combines with J gene TRBJ2-3; maybe TRBD2 (6 bases). V lost 7 bases and J 0 bases, leaving 20 bases between the germline ends. CDR1 and CDR2 from the germline V gene are MNHEY and SVGAGI. The CDR3 totals 17 residues. The CDR3 bases are TGTGCCAGCAACCACCCTGGGGAGGCAAGAAGCACAGATACGCAGTATTTT. It specifies CASNHPGEARSTDTQYF.